The 8 T cell receptor beta chains below all came from one sample that was sequenced in a study of naive and memory T cell subsets. Study outcomes and limitations: Especially in CD8 cells, naive repertoires contained a few larger clonotypes, possibly CD45RA-re-expressing memory cells.

The beta constant-region primer was an equimolar mix of two oligonucleotides covering TRBC1 and TRBC2. Nested alpha and beta constant-region primers with the SP2 primer drove four PCR rounds on ligated cDNA. TCRdb itself ran the UMI-ligation and nested PCR reads through MiXCR, one entry per CDR3 protein. The repertoire consists of under 150,000 distinct CDR3 sequences, with approximately 21% occurring once and the leading ten covering 0.6% to 0.8%. These receptors are not linked to any known antigen. Sequencing input: naive CD8+ T cells from blood. These receptors were collected from a human donor in good health.

This clonotype occurred a few times. The chain is built from TRBV29-1 and TRBJ2-3, with TRBD1 as a possible D gene (6 bases). The germline gives CDR1 SQVTM, CDR2 ANQGSEA. The CDR3 has 15 amino acids. Trimming removed 0 bases at V and 2 bases at J, with 12 bases between. CDR3 sequence: CSVEEGAQYTDTQYF. The CDR3, as DNA: TGCAGCGTTGAAGAGGGGGCGCAGTACACAGATACGCAGTATTTT.

This clonotype was recorded a few times. V and J are TRBV10-1 and TRBJ2-3, with 12 bases that match TRBD2. CDR1 and CDR2 from the germline V gene are WNHNN and SYGVQD (reference sequence). CDR3 length: 18 residues. V shed 3 bases and J 0 bases; nucleotides not matched to a gene: 7. As DNA, the CDR3 is TGCGCCAGCAGTGAAGCGACTAGCGGGAGACTTAGCACAGATACGCAGTATTTT. It yields the protein CASSEATSGRLSTDTQYF.

This clonotype was detected many times. The V gene is TRBV15, the J gene TRBJ1-4; D not certain. V lost 1 base and J lost 5, with 11 bases in between. Germline loops: CDR1 LNHNV, CDR2 YYDKDF (reference sequence). This CDR3 has 15 residues. The CDR3 region is CATSRGPVENEKLFF. CDR3 in DNA: TGTGCCACCAGCAGAGGACCGGTGGAAAATGAAAAACTGTTTTTT.

This chain joins TRBV9 and TRBJ2-3; 11 bases are a match to TRBD2. CDR1 and CDR2 from the germline V gene are SGDLS and YYNGEE. V dropped 4 bases and J dropped 6; count of bases not matched to a gene: 7. This CDR3 has 15 residues. In nucleotides, the CDR3 is TGTGCCAGCAGCACTTTGACTAGCGGGATCGATACGCAGTATTTT. Its translation is CASSTLTSGIDTQYF.

The table lists this clonotype with a few counts. The chain has TRBV6-5 and TRBJ2-1, with a possible D match to TRBD2 (6 bases). Germline CDR1 reads MNHEY; CDR2 reads SVGAGI. This CDR3 has 17 amino acids. V was shortened by 2 bases and J by 0 bases, with 14 bases between the two germline ends. CDR3 bases: TGTGCCAGCAGTTACCACAACCTCGGGAGCTCCTACAATGAGCAGTTCTTC. This codes for CASSYHNLGSSYNEQFF.

V and J are TRBV2 and TRBJ2-2; D is ambiguous. CDR1 and CDR2 from the germline V gene are SNHLY and FYNNEI. Trimming stripped 0 bases from V and 7 bases from J, with 3 bases between. This CDR3 spans 12 amino acids. DNA for the CDR3: TGTGCCAGCAGTGAAGCGCTCGGGGAGCTGTTTTTT. This encodes CASSEALGELFF.

The table lists this clonotype with many counts. The chain carries TRBV28 and TRBJ2-1, with TRBD2 matching 8 bases. Trimming removed 6 bases from V and 4 bases from J; junction bases left unmatched: 5. This CDR3 region has 14 residues. Germline-derived CDR1 and CDR2 are MDHEN and SYDVKM. CDR3 nucleotide sequence: TGTGCCAGCAGCCTACTAGCGGAGTACAATGAGCAGTTCTTC. Its protein is CASSLLAEYNEQFF.

The gene calls are TRBV7-6 and TRBJ2-5, with D possibly TRBD1 on 6 matching bases. The germline gives CDR1 SGHVS, CDR2 FNYEAQ. Trimming left V 0 bases short and J 4 bases short, with 9 bases between. This CDR3 has 14 residues. DNA for the CDR3: TGTGCCAGCAGCTTAGCCCAGGGGATAGAGACCCAGTACTTC. Protein sequence: CASSLAQGIETQYF. Looking up the rest from reference TRBV7-6 and TRBJ2-5 gives the full variable domain: GAGVSQSPRYKVTKRGQDVALRCDPISGHVSLYWYRQALGQGPEFLTYFNYEAQQDKSGLPNDRFSAERPEGSISTLTIQRTEQRDSAMYRCASSLAQGIETQYFGPGTRLLVL.